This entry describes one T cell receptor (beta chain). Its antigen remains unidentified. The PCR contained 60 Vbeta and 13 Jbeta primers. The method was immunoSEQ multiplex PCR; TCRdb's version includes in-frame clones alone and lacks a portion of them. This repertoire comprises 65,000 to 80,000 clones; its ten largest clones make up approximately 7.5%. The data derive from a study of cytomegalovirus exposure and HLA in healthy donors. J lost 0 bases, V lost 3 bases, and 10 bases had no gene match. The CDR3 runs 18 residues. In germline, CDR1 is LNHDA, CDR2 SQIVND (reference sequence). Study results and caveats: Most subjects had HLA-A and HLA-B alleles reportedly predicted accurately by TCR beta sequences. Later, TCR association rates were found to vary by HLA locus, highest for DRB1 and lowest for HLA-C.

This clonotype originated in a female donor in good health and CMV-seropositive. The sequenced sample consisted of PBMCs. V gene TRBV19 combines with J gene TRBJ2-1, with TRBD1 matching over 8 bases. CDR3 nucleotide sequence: TGTGCCAGTAGTATTCGCGGGACAGGTCTTTCCTCCTACAATGAGCAGTTCTTC. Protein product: CASSIRGTGLSSYNEQFF.